The TCR beta chain under discussion was sequenced for a study of control samples from healthy donors and cancer patients. J was trimmed by 2 bases and V by 5 bases; bases with no gene match: 16. The germline V gene has CDR1 SGHTA and CDR2 FQGTGA. This CDR3 contains 19 residues. Data came from immunoSEQ multiplex PCR; TCRdb stores just in-frame clones and leaves some out. This table has approximately 130,000 clones, around 87% appearing once. A remark on this clone: In the same sample, other DNA sequences code for this CDR3.

The V gene is TRBV7-3, the J gene TRBJ2-7; 12 bases line up with TRBD2. Sequenced: blood. The TCR comes from a man aged 35 to 55 in good health. The CDR3 DNA sequence: TGTGCCAGCAGCGTAGTCGGTCCTAGCGGGGGGGCGATCACCTACGAGCAGTACTTC. This translates into CASSVVGPSGGAITYEQYF.